These 18 T cell receptor beta chains originate from one sample sequenced in a study of regulatory T cells in long-lasting Graves disease. Described time point: newly diagnosed GD, antithyroid drugs for less than 3 months. RNA extracted from PBMCs served as the sequencing template. TCR beta libraries were built with iRepertoire HTBI primers and Arm-PCR of CDR3 regions. TCRdb redid the calling of the multiplex PCR reads with MiXCR, one entry per CDR3 protein. This sample has some 320,000 distinct CDR3 sequences, with about a sixth found just once. The sample consisted of peripheral blood mononuclear cells (PBMCs), taken at new diagnosis, from a patient treated with antithyroid drugs. The receptors here all came from a female donor with Graves disease.

This clonotype was recorded many times. CDR3 bases: TGCGCCAGCAGGGAGGGGGTGCGAGCTTTCTTT. It yields the protein CASREGVRAFF. V usage is TRBV5-1 and J usage is TRBJ1-1, with D perhaps TRBD1 (6 bases). This CDR3 is 11 amino acids long. Trimming took off 5 bases at V and 10 bases at J, with 12 bases between the two ends. Germline lookup yields CDR1 SGHRS and CDR2 YFSETQ.

This clonotype has ten or more counts. The V and J genes are TRBV6-2 or TRBV6-3 and TRBJ1-2; 8 bases are shared with TRBD1. Germline V gene lookup returns CDR1 MNHEY and CDR2 SVGEGT. J was trimmed by 7 bases and V by 5 bases; bases with no gene match: 9. The CDR3 consists of 14 residues. The chain's CDR3 is CASSKTGTGGGYTF. The CDR3 nucleotides are TGTGCCAGCAGTAAAACGGGCACAGGGGGTGGCTACACCTTC.

This clonotype turned up a few times. The V gene is TRBV6-1, the J gene TRBJ2-7; the match to TRBD1 covers 7 bases. V shed 6 bases and J 5 bases; nucleotides not matched to a gene: 16. The CDR3 is 16 amino acids. CDR1 is MNHNS, CDR2 SASEGT, per germline. The CDR3 reads CASSALLQGRGDEQYF. DNA for the CDR3: TGTGCCAGCAGCGCTCTGCTACAGGGGCGCGGCGACGAGCAGTACTTC.

The genes are TRBV18 and TRBJ1-4, with 8 bases lining up with TRBD1. CDR1 is KGHSH, CDR2 LQKENI, per germline. J was trimmed by 0 bases and V by 3 bases; bases with no gene match: 15. The length of the CDR3 is 20 residues. The CDR3 protein is CASSPLTGVPGTATNEKLFF. The CDR3 DNA sequence: TGTGCCAGCTCACCCTTGACAGGGGTGCCTGGGACGGCAACTAATGAAAAACTGTTTTTT.

This clonotype was recorded many times. The chain joins TRBV11-3 to TRBJ2-1; the D call may be TRBD1 or TRBD2 (5 bases each). Per the germline V gene, CDR1 is SGHNT and CDR2 is YENEEA. V was cut by 0 bases and J by 6 bases, with 12 bases left in between. The CDR3 is 15 amino acids. The CDR3 loop reads CASSLDRGYLNEQFF. The CDR3 DNA follows: TGTGCCAGCAGCTTAGACCGGGGCTACCTCAATGAGCAGTTCTTC.

This clonotype was seen ten or more times. V usage is TRBV2 and J usage is TRBJ2-5; TRBD2 matches at 9 bases. Losses at the gene ends were 4 bases for V and 3 bases for J; bases not matched to a gene: 9. The CDR3 totals 16 residues. The germline CDR1 and CDR2 sequences are SNHLY and FYNNEI. CDR3 protein: CASSGVRLAAEETQYF. The CDR3 region has the DNA TGTGCCAGCAGTGGCGTGCGACTAGCGGCGGAAGAGACCCAGTACTTC.

There are many counts of this clonotype. The rearrangement uses TRBV20-1 and TRBJ2-5; TRBD1 agrees at 7 bases. CDR3 size: 15 residues. CDR1 is DFQATT, CDR2 SNEGSKA, per germline (reference sequence). V shed 0 bases and J 3 bases; nucleotides not matched to a gene: 7. CDR3 loop: CSARDLRQGEETQYF. Here the CDR3 DNA reads TGCAGTGCTAGAGATCTGAGACAGGGTGAAGAGACCCAGTACTTC.

This clonotype was picked up many times. The genes are TRBV6-1 and TRBJ2-7; TRBD1 matches 11 bases. Per germline, CDR1 MNHNS and CDR2 SASEGT. The V segment lost 2 bases and the J segment 5 bases; nucleotides outside the gene matches: 11. CDR3 length: 17 amino acids. This chain's CDR3 is CASSESEFLGQGDEQYF. The CDR3 nucleotides are TGTGCCAGCAGTGAATCTGAATTTCTGGGACAGGGGGACGAGCAGTACTTC.

The rearrangement links TRBV6-2 or TRBV6-3 to TRBJ2-7; 8 bases fit TRBD2. Trimming at V came to 7 bases and at J to 4 bases, leaving 6 bases not matched to a gene. Germline loops: CDR1 MNHEY, CDR2 SVGEGT. This CDR3 is 13 amino acids long. The chain's CDR3 is CASNPGGKYEQYF. For the CDR3, the DNA is TGTGCCAGCAATCCGGGAGGGAAATACGAGCAGTACTTC.

This clonotype was observed many times. The chain employs TRBV12-5 and TRBJ2-3, with 8 bases identical to TRBD2. CDR3 size: 12 residues. Germline loops: CDR1 LGHNT, CDR2 FRNRAP. V shed 10 bases, J shed 2 bases, and the junction held 2 bases outside the gene matches. The CDR3 sequence is CATGGATDTQYF. CDR3 bases: TGTGCTACCGGGGGGGCCACAGATACGCAGTATTTT.

This clonotype has a count of ten or more. V is TRBV28 and J is TRBJ1-6; 9 positions match TRBD1. The CDR3 has 15 amino acids. J lost 7 bases, V lost 5 bases, and 6 bases had no gene match. Germline CDR1 MDHEN, CDR2 SYDVKM. CDR3 residues: CASSRTGAGNSPLHF. Written as DNA, the CDR3 is TGTGCCAGCAGTAGGACAGGGGCGGGGAATTCACCCCTCCACTTT.

This clonotype was counted between two and nine times. The V call is TRBV5-1, the J call TRBJ2-7; 11 positions agree with TRBD2. The CDR3 extends over 15 amino acids. The germline V gene encodes CDR1 SGHRS and CDR2 YFSETQ. Trimming took 2 bases from V and 4 from J; bases not matched to a gene: 5. CDR3 coding DNA: TGCGCCAGCAGCTTAGTTCTAGCGGGAGGATACGAGCAGTACTTC. This encodes CASSLVLAGGYEQYF. The variable domain in full, completed from reference TRBV5-1 and TRBJ2-7, reads KAGVTQTPRYLIKTRGQQVTLSCSPISGHRSVSWYQQTPGQGLQFLFEYFSETQRNKGNFPGRFSGRQFSNSRSEMNVSTLELGDSALYLCASSLVLAGGYEQYFGPGTRLTVT.

V gene TRBV30 combines with J gene TRBJ2-7, with 12 bases fitting TRBD2. Germline V lookup: CDR1 GTSNPN, CDR2 SVGIG (reference sequence). The V gene end was trimmed by 2 bases and the J gene end by 3 bases; junction bases not matched to a gene: 5. The CDR3 sequence is 15 residues long. The chain's CDR3 is CAWSPPGLAGYEQYF. The CDR3, as DNA: TGTGCCTGGAGTCCGCCGGGACTAGCGGGCTACGAGCAGTACTTC.

This clonotype came up many times. This chain uses TRBV29-1 with TRBJ2-5; 9 bases are shared with TRBD2. Trimming cost V 2 bases and J 5 bases; bases outside gene matches: 3. The germline V gene encodes CDR1 SQVTM and CDR2 ANQGSEA. CDR3 length: 13 residues. CDR3 sequence reads: CSVESLAGETQYF. DNA for the CDR3: TGCAGCGTTGAATCTCTAGCGGGGGAGACCCAGTACTTC. The full variable domain, with the rest looked up from reference TRBV29-1 and TRBJ2-5, is SAVISQKPSRDICQRGTSLTIQCQVDSQVTMMFWYRQQPGQSLTLIATANQGSEATYESGFVIDKFPISRPNLTFSTLTVSNMSPEDSSIYLCSVESLAGETQYFGPGTRLLVL.

This clonotype was seen only a few times. The rearrangement links TRBV11-2 to TRBJ1-6, with D uncertain. Germline V gene lookup returns CDR1 SGHAT and CDR2 FQNNGV. Trimming cost V 3 bases and J 7 bases, with 7 bases left between them. CDR3 length: 13 residues. The CDR3 here is CASSFGRNSPLHF. The DNA of the CDR3 is TGTGCCAGCAGCTTCGGGAGGAATTCACCCCTCCACTTT. Full variable domain (missing parts from reference TRBV11-2 and TRBJ1-6): EAGVAQSPRYKIIEKRQSVAFWCNPISGHATLYWYQQILGQGPKLLIQFQNNGVVDDSQLPKDRFSAERLKGVDSTLKIQPAKLEDSAVYLCASSFGRNSPLHFGNGTRLTVT.

The V gene is TRBV27, the J gene TRBJ2-5; 14 nucleotides align to TRBD2. V dropped 5 bases and J dropped 5; count of bases not matched to a gene: 13. The germline V gene encodes CDR1 MNHEY and CDR2 SMNVEV (reference sequence). The CDR3 consists of 18 residues. The CDR3 DNA reads as TGTGCCAGCAGTCCACGACTAGCGGGAGGGGGCACCGGGGAGACCCAGTACTTC. Residues: CASSPRLAGGGTGETQYF.

This clonotype was detected ten times or more. CDR3 loop: CSAGDQPQHF. As DNA, the CDR3 is TGCAGTGCAGGAGATCAGCCCCAGCATTTT. This chain links TRBV20-1 with TRBJ1-5; D call uncertain. The V and J ends lost 6 bases and 5 bases respectively, with 5 bases between them. The V gene's germline CDR1 is DFQATT and CDR2 SNEGSKA (reference sequence). The CDR3 is 10 residues long.

This clonotype was recorded at least ten times. The chain joins TRBV28 to TRBJ2-5; a possible D gene is TRBD2 (5 bases). Germline CDR1 is MDHEN and CDR2 is SYDVKM. The V end was cut by 7 bases, the J end by 3 bases, with 6 bases between. This CDR3 has 11 residues. CDR3 in DNA: TGTGCCAGCATGGGAGAAGAGACCCAGTACTTC. This sequence encodes CASMGEETQYF.